This T cell receptor beta chain was profiled in a study of CD8 T cells in Susac syndrome. Germline values: CDR1 LNHDA, CDR2 SQIVND (reference sequence). The CDR3 covers 12 residues. Trimming stripped 4 bases from V and 6 bases from J, with 9 bases between. A quantity of about 0.5 to 1 ug RNA underwent reverse transcription using random hexamers. TCRdb used MiXCR to reprocess the immunoSEQ multiplex PCR reads, holding one entry per CDR3 protein. The sample yields 250,000 to 300,000 distinct CDR3 sequences, about nine tenths seen once. The clonotype comes from a human donor with multiple sclerosis. The V call is TRBV19, the J call TRBJ1-2, with D maybe TRBD1 (5 bases). Sequencing was done on a sample of CD8+ T cells from PBMCs. The CDR3 loop reads CASSTGPNGYTF. The CDR3 region has the DNA TGTGCCAGTAGTACAGGGCCTAATGGCTACACCTTC.